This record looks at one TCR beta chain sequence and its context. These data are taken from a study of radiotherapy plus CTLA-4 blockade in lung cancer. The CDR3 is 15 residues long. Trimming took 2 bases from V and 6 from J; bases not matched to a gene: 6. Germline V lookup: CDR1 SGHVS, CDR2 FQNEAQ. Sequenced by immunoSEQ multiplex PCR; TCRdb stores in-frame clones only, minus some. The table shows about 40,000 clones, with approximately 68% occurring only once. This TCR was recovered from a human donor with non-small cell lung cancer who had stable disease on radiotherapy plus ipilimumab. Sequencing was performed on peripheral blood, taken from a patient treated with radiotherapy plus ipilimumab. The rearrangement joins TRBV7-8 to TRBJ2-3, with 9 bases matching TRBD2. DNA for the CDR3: TGTGCCAGCAGCTTAAGGTCCAGCGGGGGGGATACGCAGTATTTT. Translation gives CASSLRSSGGDTQYF.